The 21 T cell receptor beta chains below come from one sample, sequenced in a study of blood T cells in healthy people across ages. A second roughly 6 to 12 cycle PCR used barcoded and J-beta primers. From the 5' RACE reads, TCRdb called clonotypes with MiXCR, one entry per CDR3 protein. Of hundreds of thousands of distinct CDR3 sequences listed, around half are singletons. Material for sequencing was blood. Receptor source: a man older than 75 in good health.

This chain connects TRBV29-1 to TRBJ2-7; a weak D match, TRBD1 (6 bases). This CDR3 is built from 12 residues. Germline V CDR1 and CDR2: SQVTM, ANQGSEA. Trimming took off 4 bases at V and 5 bases at J, with 12 bases between the two ends. The CDR3 DNA is TGCAGCGTTGCCCGGACAGACCACGAGCAGTACTTC. Protein sequence: CSVARTDHEQYF.

V usage is TRBV25-1 and J usage is TRBJ2-3, with a weak D call TRBD2 (5 bases). Trimming took off 4 bases at V and 4 bases at J, with 9 bases between the two ends. Germline V gene lookup returns CDR1 MGHDK and CDR2 SYGVNS. This CDR3 has 13 amino acids. The CDR3 region has the DNA TGTGCCAGCAGTGCGCTGGACTCAGATACGCAGTATTTT. Its protein product is CASSALDSDTQYF.

The gene calls are TRBV29-1 and TRBJ2-5, with TRBD2 identical over 9 bases. After removal of 1 base from V and 3 bases from J, the junction contained 3 bases not matched to a gene. The CDR3 consists of 14 residues. Germline CDR1 reads SQVTM; CDR2 reads ANQGSEA. For the CDR3, the DNA is TGCAGCGTTGAAGGGCGGGGGGGCAAAGAGACCCAGTACTTC. Translation gives CSVEGRGGKETQYF.

V and J are TRBV5-1 and TRBJ2-7; 10 nucleotides align to TRBD2. CDR1 and CDR2 (germline): SGHRS, YFSETQ. The V and J ends lost 0 bases and 0 bases, in that order; junction bases with no gene match: 6. The CDR3 length is 17 residues. Here the CDR3 reads CASSLATASGSSYEQYF. The CDR3 DNA reads TGCGCCAGCAGCTTGGCGACGGCTAGCGGGAGCTCCTACGAGCAGTACTTC.

The chain carries TRBV20-1 and TRBJ2-5; 13 nucleotides agree with TRBD2. The CDR3 has 15 amino acids. Germline loops: CDR1 DFQATT, CDR2 SNEGSKA (reference sequence). V was pared by 2 bases and J by 11 bases, with 11 bases of the junction left unmatched. The CDR3 sequence: CSARSTSGGGNEQYF. CDR3 DNA: TGCAGTGCTAGATCCACTAGCGGGGGGGGCAATGAGCAGTACTTC.

The CDR3 DNA reads as TGTGCCAGCAGTTTTCGGGAGCCCTACGAGCAGTACTTC. It is translated as CASSFREPYEQYF. The chain carries TRBV12-3 or TRBV12-4 and TRBJ2-7; tentatively, D is TRBD2 (6 bases). Trimming removed 3 bases from V and 2 bases from J, with 8 bases in between. The CDR3 sequence is 13 residues long.

V gene TRBV7-2 combines with J gene TRBJ1-1; D uncertain. This CDR3 contains 13 residues. Trimming left V 0 bases short and J 6 bases short, with 8 bases between. In germline, CDR1 is SGHTA, CDR2 FQGNSA. The CDR3 coding sequence is TGTGCCAGCAGCTTAGCGTTTGGTGCTGAAGCTTTCTTT. Translation gives CASSLAFGAEAFF.

The sample holds many counts of this clonotype. The chain uses TRBV6-5 and TRBJ2-4, with D possibly being TRBD2 (5 bases). Trimming stripped 4 bases from V and 5 bases from J, with 18 bases between. The CDR3 covers 16 residues. Germline assignment: CDR1 MNHEY and CDR2 SVGAGI. In DNA form, the CDR3 reads TGTGCCAGCAGTTGGTCCCGTGTAGCGAGTCAAAACATTCAGTACTTC. It specifies CASSWSRVASQNIQYF.

On this clonotype: At one of its ends the junction is not consistent with the germline gene, which may arise from a read error. The chain links TRBV20-1 to TRBJ2-7, with 7 bases fitting TRBD2. This CDR3 contains 14 residues. Germline loops: CDR1 DFQATT, CDR2 SNEGSKA (reference sequence). CDR3 sequence (DNA): TGCAGTGCAAGAGCTAGCGGCAACTCCTACGAGCAGTACTTC. As protein: CSARASGNSYEQYF.

The chain uses TRBV9 and TRBJ2-3; a weak D match, TRBD1 (5 bases). Between the trimmed V and J ends, which lost 4 bases and 0 bases, there was a span of 9 bases. Germline V gene sequence: CDR1 SGDLS, CDR2 YYNGEE. The CDR3 totals 14 residues. The CDR3 DNA sequence: TGTGCCAGCAGCACAGGCCCTAGCACAGATACGCAGTATTTT. This encodes CASSTGPSTDTQYF.

The chain is built from TRBV12-3 or TRBV12-4 and TRBJ2-7; TRBD2 matches at 7 bases. After removal of 3 bases from V and 1 base from J, the junction contained 6 bases not matched to a gene. This CDR3 contains 15 residues. CDR3 amino acids: CASSFRRERSYEQYF. In DNA form, the CDR3 reads TGTGCCAGCAGTTTTAGGCGGGAGCGTTCCTACGAGCAGTACTTC.

This clonotype was detected a few times. The DNA of the CDR3 is TGCGCCAGCAGCCGGGGACAGGGCGGCAATGGCTACACCTTC. This codes for CASSRGQGGNGYTF. The rearrangement uses TRBV5-1 and TRBJ1-2, with 9 bases that match TRBD1. Germline V lookup: CDR1 SGHRS, CDR2 YFSETQ. The V segment lost 4 bases and the J segment 6 bases; nucleotides outside the gene matches: 7. The length of the CDR3 is 14 residues.

This sequence joins TRBV11-2 and TRBJ2-5; D remains ambiguous. V lost 5 bases and J lost 1, with 14 bases in between. Germline lookup yields CDR1 SGHAT and CDR2 FQNNGV. This CDR3 is 15 amino acids long. This CDR3 is CASSQDGQPQETQYF. As DNA, the CDR3 is TGTGCCAGCAGCCAGGATGGGCAGCCCCAAGAGACCCAGTACTTC.

The chain couples TRBV10-3 to TRBJ2-7; a weak D match, TRBD2 (6 bases). TRBJ2-5 matches the DNA end more closely, so the J call is doubtful. CDR1 and CDR2 (germline): ENHRY, SYGVKD. This CDR3 region has 16 residues. The DNA for the CDR3 is TGTGCCATCAGTGATCCCTGGGGGGATCAAGGGGAGACCCAGTACTTC. Its translation: CAISDPWGDQGETQYF.

This clonotype was detected ten times or more. The chain has TRBV6-5 and TRBJ2-2; the D is unclear. The CDR3 consists of 16 residues. V lost 0 bases to trimming and J lost 2 bases, with 10 bases between them. Germline loops: CDR1 MNHEY, CDR2 SVGAGI. This CDR3 reads CASSYSTARNTGELFF. CDR3 nucleotide sequence: TGTGCCAGCAGTTACTCGACGGCACGTAACACCGGGGAGCTGTTTTTT.

The V call is TRBV5-1, the J call TRBJ2-4; the D call may be TRBD1 or TRBD2 (6 bases each). CDR1 and CDR2 (germline): SGHRS, YFSETQ. The CDR3 runs 15 residues. The germline V and J ends were trimmed by 5 bases and 6 bases, with 18 bases remaining between them. CDR3 sequence: CASSEQGGNGNIQYF. The CDR3 bases are TGCGCCAGCAGTGAACAAGGGGGGAATGGAAACATTCAGTACTTC.

This chain connects TRBV6-6 to TRBJ1-2; D is unresolved. CDR1 MNHNY and CDR2 SVGAGI come from the germline V gene (reference sequence). This CDR3 has 13 residues. V lost 2 bases and J 8 bases, leaving 12 bases between the germline ends. CDR3 sequence: CASSYEGVEGYTF. In DNA form, the CDR3 reads TGTGCCAGCAGTTACGAAGGCGTGGAGGGCTACACCTTC.

V usage is TRBV5-1 and J usage is TRBJ2-7; TRBD1 matches 11 bases. CDR1 and CDR2 from the germline V gene are SGHRS and YFSETQ. V was pared by 4 bases and J by 3 bases, with 3 bases of the junction left unmatched. This CDR3 is built from 14 residues. CDR3 residues: CASSGQGAIYEQYF. CDR3 nucleotide sequence: TGCGCCAGCAGCGGACAGGGGGCCATCTACGAGCAGTACTTC. The complete variable domain, with remaining parts taken from reference TRBV5-1 and TRBJ2-7, reads KAGVTQTPRYLIKTRGQQVTLSCSPISGHRSVSWYQQTPGQGLQFLFEYFSETQRNKGNFPGRFSGRQFSNSRSEMNVSTLELGDSALYLCASSGQGAIYEQYFGPGTRLTVT.

The J gene is TRBJ2-3, the V gene TRBV4-1; no reliable D call. The germline V gene has CDR1 MGHRA and CDR2 YSYEKL. V lost 0 bases to trimming and J lost 6 bases, with 7 bases between them. The CDR3 extends over 13 amino acids. The CDR3 loop reads CASSQDKVDTQYF. DNA of the CDR3: TGCGCCAGCAGCCAAGATAAAGTTGATACGCAGTATTTT.

The V call is TRBV20-1, the J call TRBJ2-3; 7 positions agree with TRBD1. The CDR3 sequence is 14 residues long. V was clipped by 3 bases and J by 1 base; unmatched bases: 4. The germline V gene has CDR1 DFQATT and CDR2 SNEGSKA (reference sequence). The CDR3 reads CSASGTVRTDTQYF. The CDR3 region has the DNA TGCAGTGCTAGTGGGACAGTCCGCACAGATACGCAGTATTTT.

Here the CDR3 DNA reads TGCAGTGCCAAAAACAGGGAGGGGTATGGCTACACCTTC. This translates into CSAKNREGYGYTF. The rearrangement joins TRBV20-1 to TRBJ1-2, with D possibly being TRBD1 (6 bases). The germline V gene encodes CDR1 DFQATT and CDR2 SNEGSKA (reference sequence). V lost 6 bases and J lost 5, with 16 bases in between. This CDR3 has 13 residues.